This TCR beta chain was observed in a study of shared clonotypes between healthy human individuals. About the study: Used for every donor were three CD4 naive, three CD4 memory, two CD8 naive and one CD8 memory plate. Study-wide findings and caveats: Generally, naive subsets (rather than memory subsets) showed larger estimated richness.

Method: immunoSEQ multiplex PCR; TCRdb's copy keeps in-frame clones and lacks some. The sample contains approximately 350,000 clones, approximately 79% of which appear only once. This clone was found a few times. The target antigen is unknown. From germline, CDR1 is MNHEY and CDR2 SVGAGI. The CDR3 loop spans 14 amino acids. V was trimmed by 6 bases and J by 2 bases, leaving 14 bases between them. The J gene is TRBJ2-7, the V gene TRBV6-5, with D maybe TRBD2 (6 bases). This TCR derives from a man younger than 45 in good health. Sequencing was carried out using memory CD4+ T cells sorted from blood. As to subset: CD45RA-negative fraction. The DNA for the CDR3 is TGTGCCAGCAGCCACGGGGGACCAACCTACGAGCAGTACTTC. It is translated as CASSHGGPTYEQYF.